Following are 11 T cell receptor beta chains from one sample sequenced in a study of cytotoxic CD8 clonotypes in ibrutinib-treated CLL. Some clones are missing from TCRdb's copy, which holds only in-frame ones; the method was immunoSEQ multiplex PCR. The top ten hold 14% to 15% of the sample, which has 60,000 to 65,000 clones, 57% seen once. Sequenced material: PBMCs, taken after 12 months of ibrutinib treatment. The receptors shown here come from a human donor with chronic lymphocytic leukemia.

The CDR3 nucleotides are TGTGCCAGCTCACCACCGGGACTTCCTGAGACCCAGTACTTC. Amino acids: CASSPPGLPETQYF. This chain connects TRBV18 to TRBJ2-5; weak D call: TRBD2 (6 bases). Germline V gene lookup returns CDR1 KGHSH and CDR2 LQKENI. The V gene lost 0 bases and the J gene lost 5 bases, with 10 bases spanning the gap. The CDR3 extends over 14 amino acids.

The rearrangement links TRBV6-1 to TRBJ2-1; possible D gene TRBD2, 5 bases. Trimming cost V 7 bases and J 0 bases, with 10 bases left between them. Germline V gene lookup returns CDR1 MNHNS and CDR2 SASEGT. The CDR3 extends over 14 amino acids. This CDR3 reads CASKRASSYNEQFF. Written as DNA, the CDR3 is TGTGCCAGCAAGAGGGCCAGCTCCTACAATGAGCAGTTCTTC.

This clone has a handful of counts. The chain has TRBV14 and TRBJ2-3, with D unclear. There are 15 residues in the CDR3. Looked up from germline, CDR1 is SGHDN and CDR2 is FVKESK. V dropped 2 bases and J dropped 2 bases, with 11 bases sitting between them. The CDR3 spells CASSQTTGYTDTQYF. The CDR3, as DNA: TGTGCCAGCAGCCAAACTACGGGCTACACAGATACGCAGTATTTT.

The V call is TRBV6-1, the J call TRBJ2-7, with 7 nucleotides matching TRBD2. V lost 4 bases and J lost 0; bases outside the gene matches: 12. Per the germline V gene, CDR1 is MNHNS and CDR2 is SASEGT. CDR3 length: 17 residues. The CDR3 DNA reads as TGTGCCAGCAGTGTTACGTCTAGCGGTGATTACTCCTACGAGCAGTACGTC. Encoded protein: CASSVTSSGDYSYEQYV.

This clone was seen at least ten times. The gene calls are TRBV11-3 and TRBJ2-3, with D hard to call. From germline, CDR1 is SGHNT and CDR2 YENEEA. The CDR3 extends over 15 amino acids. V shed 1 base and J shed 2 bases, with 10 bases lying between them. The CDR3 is CASSLGDEVTDTQYF. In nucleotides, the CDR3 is TGTGCCAGCAGCTTAGGAGATGAGGTCACAGATACGCAGTATTTT.

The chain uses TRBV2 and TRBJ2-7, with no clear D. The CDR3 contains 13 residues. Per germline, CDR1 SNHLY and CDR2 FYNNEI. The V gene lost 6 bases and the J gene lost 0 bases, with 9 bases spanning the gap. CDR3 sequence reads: CASRATISYEQYV. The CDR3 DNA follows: TGTGCCAGCAGAGCGACAATCTCCTACGAGCAGTACGTC.

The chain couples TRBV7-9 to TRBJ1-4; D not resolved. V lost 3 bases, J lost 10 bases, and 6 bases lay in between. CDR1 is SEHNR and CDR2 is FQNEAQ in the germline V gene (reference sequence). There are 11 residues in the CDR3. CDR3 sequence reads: CASSFSGKLFF. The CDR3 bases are TGTGCCAGCAGCTTCTCTGGAAAACTGTTTTTT.

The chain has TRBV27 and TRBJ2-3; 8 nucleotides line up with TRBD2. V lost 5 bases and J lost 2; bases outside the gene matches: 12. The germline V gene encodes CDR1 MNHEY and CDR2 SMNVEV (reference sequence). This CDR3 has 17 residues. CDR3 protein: CASSPFYGGGNTDTQYF. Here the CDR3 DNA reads TGTGCCAGCAGTCCCTTTTATGGCGGGGGGAACACAGATACGCAGTATTTT.

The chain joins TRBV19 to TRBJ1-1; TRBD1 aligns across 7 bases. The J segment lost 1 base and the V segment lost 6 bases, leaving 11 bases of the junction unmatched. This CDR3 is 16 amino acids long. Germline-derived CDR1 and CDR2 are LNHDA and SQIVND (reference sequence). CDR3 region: CASSFTKGAWNTEAFF. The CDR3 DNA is TGTGCCAGTAGCTTTACCAAGGGGGCCTGGAACACTGAAGCTTTCTTT.

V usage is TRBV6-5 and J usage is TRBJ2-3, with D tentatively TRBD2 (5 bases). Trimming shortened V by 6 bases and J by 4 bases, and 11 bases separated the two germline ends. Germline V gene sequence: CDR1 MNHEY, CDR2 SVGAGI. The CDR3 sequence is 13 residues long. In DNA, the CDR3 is TGTGCCAGCAGCCGGGCGGGTTCAGATACGCAGTATTTT. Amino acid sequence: CASSRAGSDTQYF.

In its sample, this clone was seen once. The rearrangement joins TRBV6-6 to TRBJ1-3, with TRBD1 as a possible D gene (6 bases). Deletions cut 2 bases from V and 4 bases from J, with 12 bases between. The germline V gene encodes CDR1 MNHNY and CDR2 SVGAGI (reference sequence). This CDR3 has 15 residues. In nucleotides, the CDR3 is TGTGCCAGCAGTTACACCGCGGGACAAGGAAACACCATATATTTT. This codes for CASSYTAGQGNTIYF.